These 21 T cell receptor beta chains originate from one sample sequenced in a study of T cells after yellow fever vaccination. TCRdb re-derived calls from the 5' RACE reads in MiXCR, one entry per CDR3 protein. The table has about 510,000 distinct CDR3 sequences, less than 25% seen once. Sequenced material: PBMCs, taken around 3 weeks after the first yellow fever vaccination. The receptors were sampled from a young man who received the YFV17D yellow fever vaccine.

The table lists this clonotype with a few counts. The genes are TRBV10-2 and TRBJ1-2, with a tentative D call TRBD1 (5 bases). The germline V and J ends were trimmed by 10 bases and 8 bases, with 20 bases remaining between them. The CDR3 sequence is 13 residues long. The germline CDR1 and CDR2 sequences are WSHSY and SAAADI. CDR3 bases: TGCGCCACCAAAGGGCGGGGGACGGGAGGCTACACCTTC. This sequence encodes CATKGRGTGGYTF.

J is TRBJ1-5 and V is TRBV6-5; unclear D gene. The CDR3 runs to 13 residues. Deletions cut 0 bases from V and 4 bases from J, with 4 bases between. Germline V gives CDR1 MNHEY, CDR2 SVGAGI. CDR3 in DNA: TGTGCCAGCAGTTACTCGTTAAATCAGCCCCAGCATTTT. As protein: CASSYSLNQPQHF.

This sequence joins TRBV6-2 or TRBV6-3 and TRBJ2-7; no clear D gene. CDR1 MNHEY and CDR2 SVGEGT come from the germline V gene. The V end was cut by 6 bases, the J end by 3 bases, with 18 bases between. This CDR3 is 15 amino acids long. CDR3 nucleotide sequence: TGTGCCAGCAGACCGTCAAGGGAAGATAACTACGAGCAGTACTTC. This translates into CASRPSREDNYEQYF.

The chain carries TRBV6-5 and TRBJ2-2; D is uncertain. V lost 0 bases and J 2 bases, leaving 16 bases between the germline ends. From germline, CDR1 is MNHEY and CDR2 SVGAGI. CDR3 size: 18 residues. CDR3 sequence (DNA): TGTGCCAGCAGTTACTCGAATTTAAGGGAAGTAAACACCGGGGAGCTGTTTTTT. Translating it yields CASSYSNLREVNTGELFF.

This clonotype showed up just a few times. The CDR3 coding sequence is TGTGCCAGCAGTCGGAAGGGGTCCACAGAGACCCAGTACTTC. It translates to CASSRKGSTETQYF. The chain is built from TRBV12-3 or TRBV12-4 and TRBJ2-5, with a weak D call TRBD1 (5 bases). V dropped 5 bases and J dropped 4 bases, with 14 bases sitting between them. This CDR3 has 14 residues.

This clonotype came up many times. The rearrangement uses TRBV19 and TRBJ2-7; 7 nucleotides match TRBD1. Germline lookup yields CDR1 LNHDA and CDR2 SQIVND (reference sequence). The CDR3 has 14 residues. With V trimmed by 5 bases and J by 0 bases, 4 bases remained unmatched. The CDR3 DNA follows: TGTGCCAGTAGTCACCAGGGGGTCTCCTACGAGCAGTACTTC. Translation: CASSHQGVSYEQYF.

In this sample, this clonotype turned up a few times. The chain links TRBV5-6 to TRBJ2-7, with 7 positions matching TRBD1. The germline gives CDR1 SGHDT, CDR2 YYEEEE. The CDR3 is 14 amino acids. Trimming removed 6 bases from V and 2 bases from J; junction bases left unmatched: 8. CDR3 sequence reads: CASTHPGQPYEQYF. Here the CDR3 DNA reads TGTGCCAGCACCCACCCGGGACAGCCCTACGAGCAGTACTTC.

The chain uses TRBV28 and TRBJ2-5; D is perhaps TRBD1 (6 bases). CDR3 length: 15 amino acids. Germline values: CDR1 MDHEN, CDR2 SYDVKM. Trimming took 4 bases from V and 2 from J, leaving 14 bases between them. The CDR3: CASSSRPQGQETQYF. CDR3 nucleotide sequence: TGTGCCAGCAGTTCCCGCCCTCAGGGGCAAGAGACCCAGTACTTC.

V is TRBV5-1 and J is TRBJ2-7; 9 bases agree with TRBD1. CDR1 and CDR2 (germline): SGHRS, YFSETQ. Trimming removed 9 bases from V and 6 bases from J; junction bases left unmatched: 16. The CDR3 sequence is 15 residues long. CDR3: CATRGPGQGISEQYV. The CDR3 nucleotides are TGCGCCACCAGAGGACCAGGACAGGGGATTAGCGAGCAGTACGTC.

This chain joins TRBV30 and TRBJ1-1, with D tentatively TRBD1 (5 bases). With 4 bases removed from V and 4 bases from J, the gap between germline ends came to 16 bases. The CDR3 has 14 amino acids. Germline CDR1 is GTSNPN and CDR2 is SVGIG (reference sequence). The CDR3 here is CAWTRTTGTTEAFF. The CDR3 nucleotides are TGTGCCTGGACACGGACAACAGGTACCACTGAAGCTTTCTTT. Variable domain in full (rest from reference TRBV30 and TRBJ1-1): SQTIHQWPATLVQPVGSPLSLECTVEGTSNPNLYWYRQAAGRGLQLLFYSVGIGQISSEVPQNLSASRPQDRQFILSSKKLLLSDSGFYLCAWTRTTGTTEAFFGQGTRLTVV.

The CDR3 DNA reads TGTGCCAGCAGTGCCGTTAGGGAAGGAGAGACCCAGTACTTC. Translating it yields CASSAVREGETQYF. The chain combines TRBV2 with TRBJ2-5; D unclear. Germline lookup yields CDR1 SNHLY and CDR2 FYNNEI. The CDR3 sequence is 14 residues long. V lost 4 bases and J 4 bases, leaving 13 bases between the germline ends.

The V gene is TRBV9, the J gene TRBJ2-2, with D possibly matching TRBD2 (5 bases). Germline V gene lookup returns CDR1 SGDLS and CDR2 YYNGEE. The CDR3 is made up of 14 amino acids. The V and J ends lost 2 bases and 6 bases respectively, with 11 bases between them. The CDR3 nucleotides read TGTGCCAGCAGCGTTAGGGAGTTAGCCGGGGAGCTGTTTTTT. It is translated as CASSVRELAGELFF.

The genes are TRBV20-1 and TRBJ1-2; maybe TRBD1 (6 bases). The CDR3 covers 16 residues. Trimming left V 5 bases short and J 2 bases short, with 21 bases between. Germline loops: CDR1 DFQATT, CDR2 SNEGSKA (reference sequence). The CDR3 here is CSAPPGGAGENYGYTF. Here the CDR3 DNA reads TGCAGTGCTCCACCTGGGGGGGCAGGGGAAAACTATGGCTACACCTTC.

This rearrangement joins TRBV7-9 to TRBJ2-7, with 9 bases fitting TRBD1. Germline CDR1 is SEHNR and CDR2 is FQNEAQ (reference sequence). V trimming: 3 bases; J trimming: 5 bases; junction bases outside the gene matches: 11. The CDR3 consists of 16 residues. The CDR3 protein is CASSFRSDRGWDEQYF. CDR3 DNA: TGTGCCAGCAGCTTTAGGTCGGACAGGGGTTGGGACGAGCAGTACTTC. The full variable domain, rest sourced from reference TRBV7-9 and TRBJ2-7, is DTGVSQNPRHKITKRGQNVTFRCDPISEHNRLYWYRQTLGQGPEFLTYFQNEAQLEKSRLLSDRFSAERPKGSFSTLEIQRTEQGDSAMYLCASSFRSDRGWDEQYFGPGTRLTVT.

This clonotype has just a few counts. This chain joins TRBV28 and TRBJ2-7; D gene uncertain. The length of the CDR3 is 13 residues. The germline gives CDR1 MDHEN, CDR2 SYDVKM. Trimming removed 4 bases at V and 2 bases at J, with 9 bases between. This CDR3 reads CASSSGPTYEQYV. The CDR3 bases are TGTGCCAGCAGTTCCGGTCCCACCTACGAGCAGTACGTC.

Ten or more counts support this clonotype. CDR3 sequence: CASIGGTGELFF. As DNA, the CDR3 is TGCGCCAGCATCGGGGGCACCGGGGAGCTGTTTTTT. The chain couples TRBV5-1 to TRBJ2-2; a possible D gene is TRBD2 (6 bases). The CDR3 is made up of 12 amino acids. Germline CDR1 is SGHRS and CDR2 is YFSETQ. The V and J ends lost 6 bases and 4 bases respectively, with 7 bases between them.

This clonotype came up many times. The J gene is TRBJ2-7, the V gene TRBV5-1; D is tentatively TRBD1 or TRBD2 (6 bases each). V lost 4 bases to trimming and J lost 6 bases, with 8 bases between them. This CDR3 spans 11 amino acids. Germline V gene lookup returns CDR1 SGHRS and CDR2 YFSETQ. CDR3 in amino acids: CASSGGGEQYF. The CDR3 region has the DNA TGCGCCAGCAGCGGAGGGGGCGAGCAGTACTTC.

Ten or more counts support this clonotype. The chain has TRBV2 and TRBJ1-4; TRBD1 agrees at 8 bases. Germline trimming cut 9 bases from V and 7 bases from J; bases unmatched to any gene: 7. The CDR3 length is 13 residues. Germline V gene lookup returns CDR1 SNHLY and CDR2 FYNNEI. CDR3 in amino acids: CASGGQGAEKLFF. CDR3 DNA sequence: TGTGCCAGTGGAGGGCAGGGGGCTGAAAAACTGTTTTTT.

This chain links TRBV6-1 with TRBJ1-2; 9 bases are shared with TRBD1. Germline V lookup: CDR1 MNHNS, CDR2 SASEGT. There are 14 residues in the CDR3. The ends lost 6 bases at V and 2 bases at J; junction bases unmatched: 4. The chain's CDR3 is CASSFGTGNYGYTF. CDR3 nucleotide sequence: TGTGCCAGCAGCTTCGGGACAGGGAACTATGGCTACACCTTC.

The V and J genes are TRBV12-3 or TRBV12-4 and TRBJ1-5; 7 bases line up with TRBD1. V lost 5 bases, J lost 0 bases, and 4 bases stayed unmatched. The CDR3 is 15 amino acids. CDR3: CASSRQGNSNQPQHF. The CDR3 DNA reads as TGTGCCAGCAGTCGACAGGGAAATAGCAATCAGCCCCAGCATTTT.

The chain employs TRBV11-1 and TRBJ2-2; the match to TRBD2 covers 13 bases. Germline assignment: CDR1 SGHAT and CDR2 FQDESV (reference sequence). Losses at the gene ends were 6 bases for V and 5 bases for J; bases not matched to a gene: 15. This CDR3 has 19 residues. The DNA of the CDR3 is TGTGCCAGCAGGTCGGGACTAGCGGGGTTCGTAGCGGCAACCGGGGAGCTGTTTTTT. Its translation is CASRSGLAGFVAATGELFF.